This TCR beta chain was sequenced in a study of blood T cell repertoires in COVID-19. Whole-study context: PBMCs, B-cell-depleted T cells, or T cells provided the cDNA or gDNA that made up the material.

The CDR3 totals 13 residues. Germline values: CDR1 SGHTA, CDR2 FQGTGA. As for this clone: The junction does not match germline at one end; this may be a read error.

Methods used by the authors: Quantification of nucleated cells was approximated via reference gene primer amplification. Data came from immunoSEQ multiplex PCR; TCRdb stores just in-frame clones and leaves some out. D and trimming were read from the DNA, whereas the V and J calls and clone size are those reported in that table. The table shows roughly 150,000 clones, with approximately 81% occurring only once. Sequenced sample: peripheral blood. The chain links TRBV7-3 to TRBJ1-6; tentatively, D is TRBD1 (6 bases). This TCR came from a woman of 80 years or more with active or convalescent COVID-19. CDR3 sequence (DNA): TGTGCCAGCAGCGTAACAGGGAGTTCACCCCTCCACTTT. This gives the protein CASSVTGSSPLHF.